The sequence of this TCR beta chain was determined in a study of blood T cell repertoires in COVID-19. Study-level information: Spain, Italy and the United States supplied samples that represented acute and convalescent COVID-19. Nucleic acid was either cDNA or gDNA, and it came from T cells, B-cell-depleted T cells, or PBMCs.

As handled by the study authors: Amplification with reference gene primers provided the estimates of nucleated cell counts. Here immunoSEQ multiplex PCR was the method, and the copy in TCRdb shows in-frame clones only, minus some. V and J calls plus clone size are reproduced from that table; the DNA served to infer D and trimming. The sample lists 200,000 to 250,000 clones, about 85% occurring once. Unmatched junction bases numbered 3, after V lost 0 bases and J lost 6 bases. This CDR3 spans 15 amino acids. Germline CDR1 reads SGHDT; CDR2 reads YYEEEE. This receptor was obtained from a man aged 25 to 45 with active or convalescent COVID-19. Sequences were obtained from peripheral blood. This chain links TRBV5-6 with TRBJ2-2, with 9 bases identical to TRBD1. The CDR3 protein is CASSLGTGAAGELFF. The DNA for the CDR3 is TGTGCCAGCAGCTTGGGGACAGGGGCGGCCGGGGAGCTGTTTTTT.